The text below deals with one TCR beta chain. The antigen is undetermined. This record belongs to a study of T cell repertoires in cytomegalovirus infection. At the level of the study: Signatures in public TCR beta sequences pointed to both CMV infection and matching HLA type.

The V gene lost 1 base and the J gene lost 9 bases, with 19 bases spanning the gap. CDR3 size: 15 residues. Germline V gene data show CDR1 as SQVTM and CDR2 as ANQGSEA. The study's findings and limits: Pooled public TCR beta family frequency picked out CMV carriers with the relevant HLA. HLA-C-restricted CMV-specific TCR beta clonotypes were dominant in the ex vivo response.

MiXCR was run by TCRdb on the reads, yielding one entry per CDR3 protein. The table has around 300,000 distinct CDR3 sequences, more than 8% seen once. The clonotype comes from a human donor in good health (CMV status not recorded). Some clones in this sample may be carry-over from other donors' samples. Sequenced: PBMCs. V is TRBV29-1 and J is TRBJ2-1; D is perhaps TRBD1 (6 bases). The DNA of the CDR3 is TGCAGCGTTGAAGGTATAGGGACACGGCGTAGTGAGCAGTTCTTC. This gives the protein CSVEGIGTRRSEQFF.